This T cell receptor beta chain was sequenced during a study of OX40 agonist ivuxolimab in advanced cancers. This clone was seen just once. Between the trimmed V and J ends, which lost 1 base and 6 bases, there was a span of 10 bases. Looked up from germline, CDR1 is MNHEY and CDR2 is SMNVEV (reference sequence). The CDR3 sequence is 14 residues long. The assay was immunoSEQ multiplex PCR, and TCRdb's table has in-frame clones only and misses some. The repertoire includes about 100,000 clones, 85% to 95% of them detected once, and about 2.6% sits in the top ten. Source: CD4+ or CD8+ T cells sorted from blood, taken in a trial of the OX40 agonist ivuxolimab. The rearrangement uses TRBV27 and TRBJ2-1, with unresolved D. The sequence came from an adult with an advanced solid tumor such as melanoma, head and neck, liver or kidney cancer. CDR3 sequence reads: CASSLYIRGNEQFF. Written as DNA, the CDR3 is TGTGCCAGCAGTTTATATATTAGAGGCAATGAGCAGTTCTTC.